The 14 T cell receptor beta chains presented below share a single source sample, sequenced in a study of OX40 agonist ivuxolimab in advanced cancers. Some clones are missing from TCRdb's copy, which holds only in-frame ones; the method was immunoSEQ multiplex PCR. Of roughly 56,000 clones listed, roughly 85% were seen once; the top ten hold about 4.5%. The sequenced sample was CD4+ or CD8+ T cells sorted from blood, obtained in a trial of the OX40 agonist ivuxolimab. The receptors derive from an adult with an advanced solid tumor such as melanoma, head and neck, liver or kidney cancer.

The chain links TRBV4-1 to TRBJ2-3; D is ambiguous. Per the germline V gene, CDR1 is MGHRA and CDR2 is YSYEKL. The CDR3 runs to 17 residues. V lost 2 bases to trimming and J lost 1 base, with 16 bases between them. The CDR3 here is CASSQSFIARRTDTQYF. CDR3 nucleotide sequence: TGCGCCAGCAGCCAAAGTTTTATAGCCAGACGCACAGATACGCAGTATTTT.

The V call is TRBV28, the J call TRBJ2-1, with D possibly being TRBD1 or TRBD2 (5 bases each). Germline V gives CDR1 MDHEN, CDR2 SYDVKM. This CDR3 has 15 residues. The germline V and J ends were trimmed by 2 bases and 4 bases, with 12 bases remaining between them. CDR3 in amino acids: CASSLGDRRYNEQFF. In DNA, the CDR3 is TGTGCCAGCAGTTTAGGGGACCGCCGATACAATGAGCAGTTCTTC.

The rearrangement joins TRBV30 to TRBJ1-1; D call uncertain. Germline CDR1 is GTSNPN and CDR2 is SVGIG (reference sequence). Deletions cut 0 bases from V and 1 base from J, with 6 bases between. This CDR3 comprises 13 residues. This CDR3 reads CAWSVGQNTEAFF. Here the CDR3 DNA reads TGTGCCTGGAGTGTAGGGCAGAACACTGAAGCTTTCTTT. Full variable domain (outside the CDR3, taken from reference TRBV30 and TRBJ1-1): SQTIHQWPATLVQPVGSPLSLECTVEGTSNPNLYWYRQAAGRGLQLLFYSVGIGQISSEVPQNLSASRPQDRQFILSSKKLLLSDSGFYLCAWSVGQNTEAFFGQGTRLTVV.

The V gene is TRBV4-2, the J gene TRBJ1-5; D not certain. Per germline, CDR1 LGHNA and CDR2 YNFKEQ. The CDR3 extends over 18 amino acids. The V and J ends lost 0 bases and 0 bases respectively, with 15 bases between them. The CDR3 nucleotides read TGTGCCAGCAGCCAAGATAATACAGCAGAATATAGCAATCAGCCCCAGCATTTT. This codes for CASSQDNTAEYSNQPQHF.

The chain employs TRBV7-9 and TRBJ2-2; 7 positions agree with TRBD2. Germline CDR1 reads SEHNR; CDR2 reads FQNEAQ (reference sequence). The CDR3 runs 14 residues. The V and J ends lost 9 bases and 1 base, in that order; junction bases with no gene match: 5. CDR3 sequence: CASSSGENTGELFF. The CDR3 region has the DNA TGTGCCAGTTCTAGCGGAGAGAACACCGGGGAGCTGTTTTTT.

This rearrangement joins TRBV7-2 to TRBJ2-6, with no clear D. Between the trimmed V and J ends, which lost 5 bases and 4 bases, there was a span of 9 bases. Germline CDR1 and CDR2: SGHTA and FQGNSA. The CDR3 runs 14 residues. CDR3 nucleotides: TGTGCCAGCAGCCAGGCCGGGGGGGCCAACGTCCTGACTTTC. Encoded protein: CASSQAGGANVLTF. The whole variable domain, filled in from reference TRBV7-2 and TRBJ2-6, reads GAGVSQSPSNKVTEKGKDVELRCDPISGHTALYWYRQSLGQGLEFLIYFQGNSAPDKSGLPSDRFSAERTGGSVSTLTIQRTQQEDSAVYLCASSQAGGANVLTFGAGSRLTVL.

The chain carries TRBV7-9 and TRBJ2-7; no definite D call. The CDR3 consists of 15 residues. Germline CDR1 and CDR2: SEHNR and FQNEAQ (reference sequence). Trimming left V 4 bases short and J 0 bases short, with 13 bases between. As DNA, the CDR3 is TGTGCCAGCAGCTCGGCAGCCACCATCTCCTACGAGCAGTACTTC. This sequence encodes CASSSAATISYEQYF.

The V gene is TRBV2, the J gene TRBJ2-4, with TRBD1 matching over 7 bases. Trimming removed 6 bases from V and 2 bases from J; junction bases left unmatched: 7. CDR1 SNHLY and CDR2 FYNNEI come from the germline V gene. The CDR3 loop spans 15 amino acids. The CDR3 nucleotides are TGTGCCAGCAGACGACAGGGTGAGACCAAAAACATTCAGTACTTC. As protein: CASRRQGETKNIQYF.

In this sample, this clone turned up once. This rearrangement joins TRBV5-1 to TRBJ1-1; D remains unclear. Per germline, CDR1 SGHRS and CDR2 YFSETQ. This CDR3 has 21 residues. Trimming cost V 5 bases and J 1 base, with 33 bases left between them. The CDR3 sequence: CASSRPSAVNRRIRENTEAFF. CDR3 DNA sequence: TGCGCCAGCAGTCGACCCAGTGCCGTTAACAGACGAATCCGGGAGAACACTGAAGCTTTCTTT.

The CDR3 DNA is TGTGCCAGGACCTCGGGGACTAGATCTTACACCGGGGAGCTGTTTTTT. Its translation is CARTSGTRSYTGELFF. The chain recombines TRBV30 with TRBJ2-2, with 8 positions matching TRBD2. This CDR3 has 16 residues. V lost 8 bases, J lost 3 bases, and 14 bases stayed unmatched. Germline V gene data show CDR1 as GTSNPN and CDR2 as SVGIG (reference sequence).

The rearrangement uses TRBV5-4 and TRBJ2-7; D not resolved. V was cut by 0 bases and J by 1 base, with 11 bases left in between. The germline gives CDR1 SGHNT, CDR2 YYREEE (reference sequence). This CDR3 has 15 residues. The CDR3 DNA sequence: TGTGCCAGCAGCTTGGAAGTTGATCTGTCCTACGAGCAGTACTTC. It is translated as CASSLEVDLSYEQYF.

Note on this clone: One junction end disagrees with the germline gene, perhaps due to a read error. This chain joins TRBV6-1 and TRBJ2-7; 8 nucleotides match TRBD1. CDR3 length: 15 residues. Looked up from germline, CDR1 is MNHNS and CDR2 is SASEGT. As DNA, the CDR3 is TGTGCCAGCAGGGAAGACAGGGGCCGTACCTACGAGCAGTACTTC. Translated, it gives CASREDRGRTYEQYF.

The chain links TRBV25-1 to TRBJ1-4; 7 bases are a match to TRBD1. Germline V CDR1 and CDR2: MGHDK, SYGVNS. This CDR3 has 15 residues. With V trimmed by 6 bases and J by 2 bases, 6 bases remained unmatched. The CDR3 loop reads CASSRQGLTNEKLFF. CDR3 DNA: TGTGCCAGCAGCCGACAGGGATTGACTAATGAAAAACTGTTTTTT.

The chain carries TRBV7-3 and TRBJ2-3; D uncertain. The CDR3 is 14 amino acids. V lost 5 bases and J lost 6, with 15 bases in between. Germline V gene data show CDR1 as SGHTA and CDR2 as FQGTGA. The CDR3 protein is CASSPHMGYDTQYF. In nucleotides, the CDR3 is TGTGCCAGCAGCCCCCACATGGGGTACGATACGCAGTATTTT.